The 24 T cell receptor beta chains reported below all come from one sample, sequenced in a study of CD8 T cells in Susac syndrome (dated by TCRdb to between 2019 and 2020). The protocol used for the library was the immunoSEQ multiplex PCR assay. RNA was extracted using the RNeasy kit, and roughly 0.5 to 1 microgram was reverse transcribed with random hexamers. TCRdb reran the public reads through fastp at Q25 and MiXCR, keeping productive beta chains. Rows with a matching CDR3 protein are joined into one entry that keeps the most common DNA and genes. This sample holds 100,000 or so distinct CDR3 sequences; about 90% were observed only once. The ten largest clones represent around 0.12% of the sample. The sequencing input was CD8+ T cells from PBMCs. The receptors were sampled from a human donor in good health.

The V call is TRBV7-2, the J call TRBJ1-5, with 7 bases aligning to TRBD1. The CDR3 covers 14 residues. V lost 6 bases and J lost 4; bases outside the gene matches: 6. Germline V gene sequence: CDR1 SGHTA, CDR2 FQGNSA. CDR3 DNA: TGTGCCAGCAGTTTAAACAGGGGAAATCAGCCCCAGCATTTT. Its protein product is CASSLNRGNQPQHF.

The chain carries TRBV3-1 and TRBJ2-4; D remains ambiguous. V was trimmed by 5 bases and J by 1 base, leaving 15 bases between them. Per germline, CDR1 LGHDT and CDR2 YNNKEL (reference sequence). This CDR3 has 16 residues. The CDR3 protein is CASSFHARSAKNIQYF. CDR3 sequence (DNA): TGTGCCAGCAGCTTCCATGCGCGATCGGCCAAAAACATTCAGTACTTC.

This chain uses TRBV11-2 with TRBJ2-1; 7 positions agree with TRBD2. The CDR3 extends over 17 amino acids. Trimming removed 1 base from V and 1 base from J; junction bases left unmatched: 7. CDR1 and CDR2 from the germline V gene are SGHAT and FQNNGV. The chain's CDR3 is CASSLARSGVSYNEQFF. CDR3 sequence (DNA): TGTGCCAGCAGCTTAGCTCGGAGCGGGGTGTCCTACAATGAGCAGTTCTTC.

The chain carries TRBV6-2 or TRBV6-3 and TRBJ2-7, with D tentatively TRBD1 or TRBD2 (5 bases each). CDR1 is MNHEY, CDR2 SVGEGT, per germline. Trimming stripped 5 bases from V and 1 base from J, with 15 bases between. CDR3 size: 15 residues. The CDR3 loop is CASSADRGVSYEQYF. DNA of the CDR3: TGTGCCAGCAGTGCGGACCGAGGGGTATCCTACGAGCAGTACTTC.

The chain combines TRBV29-1 with TRBJ1-1, with D possibly TRBD1 on 6 matching bases. Trimming removed 6 bases from V and 1 base from J, with 12 bases in between. Germline-derived CDR1 and CDR2 are SQVTM and ANQGSEA. The CDR3 sequence is 13 residues long. The CDR3 region is CSVKGGANTEAFF. In DNA form, the CDR3 reads TGCAGCGTAAAAGGGGGTGCGAACACTGAAGCTTTCTTT.

The rearrangement links TRBV4-3 to TRBJ2-1; no reliable D call. Germline lookup yields CDR1 LGHNA and CDR2 YSLEER. The length of the CDR3 is 12 residues. The germline V and J ends were trimmed by 1 base and 8 bases, with 6 bases remaining between them. The CDR3 loop is CASSQGADEQFF. The CDR3 coding sequence is TGCGCCAGCAGCCAAGGCGCCGATGAGCAGTTCTTC.

The rearrangement joins TRBV7-2 to TRBJ2-3; D is perhaps TRBD1 (6 bases). This CDR3 has 15 amino acids. The V gene's germline CDR1 is SGHTA and CDR2 FQGNSA. The V gene lost 4 bases and the J gene lost 2 bases, with 13 bases spanning the gap. The CDR3 region has the DNA TGTGCCAGCAGCTCCCCGACAGGATTCACAGATACGCAGTATTTT. This codes for CASSSPTGFTDTQYF. The entire variable domain, with the rest obtained from reference TRBV7-2 and TRBJ2-3, is as follows: GAGVSQSPSNKVTEKGKDVELRCDPISGHTALYWYRQSLGQGLEFLIYFQGNSAPDKSGLPSDRFSAERTGGSVSTLTIQRTQQEDSAVYLCASSSPTGFTDTQYFGPGTRLTVL.

The CDR3 sequence is CASSGDRGNTEAFF. In DNA form, the CDR3 reads TGTGCCAGCTCGGGGGACAGGGGGAACACTGAAGCTTTCTTT. The chain joins TRBV18 to TRBJ1-1; 10 bases are a match to TRBD1. In germline, CDR1 is KGHSH, CDR2 LQKENI. The V segment lost 6 bases and the J segment 1 base; nucleotides outside the gene matches: 2. The CDR3 contains 14 residues.

This rearrangement joins TRBV2 to TRBJ2-1; possibly TRBD2 for D (6 bases). V lost 3 bases, J lost 3 bases, and 9 bases lay in between. Germline values: CDR1 SNHLY, CDR2 FYNNEI. This CDR3 spans 14 amino acids. The CDR3 is CASSDGRGYNEQFF. CDR3 DNA: TGTGCCAGCAGTGACGGGAGAGGCTACAATGAGCAGTTCTTC.

V is TRBV5-1 and J is TRBJ1-1; 7 bases align to TRBD1. This CDR3 region has 13 residues. Germline V lookup: CDR1 SGHRS, CDR2 YFSETQ. The trim removed 7 bases at V and 3 bases at J, leaving 6 bases unmatched. Written as DNA, the CDR3 is TGCGCCAGCCGGACAGGTGGGGACACTGAAGCTTTCTTT. It encodes CASRTGGDTEAFF.

This clonotype was seen a single time. The genes are TRBV5-4 and TRBJ2-1; TRBD2 agrees at 9 bases. Germline V gene lookup returns CDR1 SGHNT and CDR2 YYREEE (reference sequence). This CDR3 is 15 amino acids long. V was clipped by 3 bases and J by 7 bases; unmatched bases: 8. The CDR3 here is CASSSGLAGNNEQFF. The CDR3 DNA is TGTGCCAGCAGCTCGGGGCTAGCGGGAAATAATGAGCAGTTCTTC.

V gene TRBV4-3 combines with J gene TRBJ2-2; unclear D gene. CDR3 length equals 12 residues. CDR1 and CDR2 from the germline V gene are LGHNA and YSLEER. Trimming pared 2 bases from V and 6 bases from J, leaving 4 bases between. The CDR3 DNA follows: TGCGCCAGCAGCCAATTCGCCGGGGAGCTGTTTTTT. It codes for CASSQFAGELFF.

This clonotype appeared once. The chain carries TRBV7-9 and TRBJ1-1; D uncertain. Per the germline V gene, CDR1 is SEHNR and CDR2 is FQNEAQ (reference sequence). The CDR3 is 14 amino acids. V was trimmed by 0 bases and J by 4 bases, leaving 9 bases between them. CDR3 bases: TGTGCCAGCAGCTTAGCGCTCAGGTTCACTGAAGCTTTCTTT. Translating gives CASSLALRFTEAFF.

This clonotype was counted a single time. The chain joins TRBV4-2 to TRBJ1-1, with a possible D match to TRBD1 (5 bases). Trimming took off 0 bases at V and 4 bases at J, with 9 bases between the two ends. The V gene's germline CDR1 is LGHNA and CDR2 YNFKEQ. The CDR3 consists of 14 residues. CDR3 bases: TGTGCCAGCAGCCAAGATTTAGGGGTCACTGAAGCTTTCTTT. Translation: CASSQDLGVTEAFF.

This clonotype was counted a few times. The CDR3 bases are TGTGCCAGCAGTGGGCTAGCGGGAGGCGAGCAGTACTTC. Translated: CASSGLAGGEQYF. The chain links TRBV2 to TRBJ2-7; 11 nucleotides align to TRBD2. Germline values: CDR1 SNHLY, CDR2 FYNNEI. With 4 bases clipped from V and 6 bases from J, the junction kept 2 bases outside the gene matches. The CDR3 length is 13 residues.

The CDR3 is CASSLSVRETQYF. The DNA of the CDR3 is TGTGCCAGCAGCCTTAGCGTCCGGGAGACCCAGTACTTC. This chain uses TRBV7-2 with TRBJ2-5; TRBD2 is a possible D gene (5 bases). Per germline, CDR1 SGHTA and CDR2 FQGNSA. V lost 5 bases and J lost 5, with 12 bases in between. This CDR3 region has 13 residues.

The rearrangement links TRBV20-1 to TRBJ2-1, with D maybe TRBD2 (6 bases). The V gene lost 0 bases and the J gene lost 4 bases, with 13 bases spanning the gap. From germline, CDR1 is DFQATT and CDR2 SNEGSKA (reference sequence). CDR3 size: 15 residues. The CDR3 here is CSARDTIRGYNEQFF. Here the CDR3 DNA reads TGCAGTGCTAGAGATACAATCCGGGGGTACAATGAGCAGTTCTTC.

This clonotype has only one observation. Germline is not matched at one junction end, which may reflect a read error. V usage is TRBV13 and J usage is TRBJ1-2, with 7 positions matching TRBD1. Germline assignment: CDR1 PRHDT and CDR2 FYEKMQ (reference sequence). The CDR3 sequence is 14 residues long. Here the CDR3 reads CASSLGTVATGYTF. In DNA form, the CDR3 reads TGTGCCAGCAGCCTAGGGACAGTAGCCACCGGCTACACCTTC.

The chain employs TRBV3-1 and TRBJ2-1; 8 bases map to TRBD1. Unmatched junction bases numbered 7, after V lost 1 base and J lost 8 bases. The CDR3 loop spans 15 amino acids. Per germline, CDR1 LGHDT and CDR2 YNNKEL (reference sequence). This CDR3 reads CASSQGQGARHEQFF. CDR3 bases: TGTGCCAGCAGCCAAGGGCAGGGGGCGCGTCATGAGCAGTTCTTC.

The chain uses TRBV12-3 or TRBV12-4 and TRBJ2-1, with TRBD1 matching 10 bases. The CDR3 contains 16 residues. The V gene end was trimmed by 3 bases and the J gene end by 8 bases; junction bases not matched to a gene: 10. CDR3 sequence reads: CASSFSPGQGIDEQFF. The CDR3 bases are TGTGCCAGCAGTTTCAGTCCGGGACAGGGGATCGATGAGCAGTTCTTC.

This clonotype was seen once. The rearrangement uses TRBV15 and TRBJ1-5; D unresolved. From germline, CDR1 is LNHNV and CDR2 YYDKDF (reference sequence). This CDR3 comprises 13 residues. V dropped 5 bases and J dropped 4 bases, with 9 bases sitting between them. In DNA form, the CDR3 reads TGTGCCACCAGCCGAACTGGTAATCAGCCCCAGCATTTT. It specifies CATSRTGNQPQHF.

This chain connects TRBV4-3 to TRBJ2-2; TRBD2 aligns across 8 bases. The V gene's germline CDR1 is LGHNA and CDR2 YSLEER. This CDR3 region has 17 residues. J lost 1 base, V lost 0 bases, and 4 bases had no gene match. The CDR3 DNA sequence: TGCGCCAGCAGCCAAGATTTAGCGGGGCGGAACACCGGGGAGCTGTTTTTT. Translating gives CASSQDLAGRNTGELFF.

The chain joins TRBV7-9 to TRBJ1-2; D is possibly TRBD1 (5 bases). Between the trimmed V and J ends, which lost 2 bases and 4 bases, there was a span of 14 bases. This CDR3 comprises 15 residues. Per germline, CDR1 SEHNR and CDR2 FQNEAQ (reference sequence). Here the CDR3 reads CASSLFAPQGYGYTF. CDR3 DNA: TGTGCCAGCAGCTTATTCGCACCCCAGGGCTATGGCTACACCTTC.

The chain combines TRBV3-1 with TRBJ2-2; D might be TRBD1 (6 bases). The germline V and J ends were trimmed by 0 bases and 2 bases, with 10 bases remaining between them. Germline CDR1 reads LGHDT; CDR2 reads YNNKEL (reference sequence). The length of the CDR3 is 16 residues. CDR3 DNA sequence: TGTGCCAGCAGCCAAGACAGGGGAATTAACACCGGGGAGCTGTTTTTT. This translates into CASSQDRGINTGELFF.